This T cell receptor beta chain was profiled in a study of T cells in women clearing cervical HPV infection. Study background: HLA type stays a possible confounder, typing being limited.

Study-level results: TRBV6-7 relative abundance averaged 0.11% in cases and 0.16% in controls.

Points on this clone: The target antigen is unknown. From the germline J gene comes the end of the CDR3, since the read stops 3 residues before it.

All donors had a single incident cervical HPV16 infection, not prevalent. TCR beta CDR3 amplified by multiplex PCR from roughly 1,300 ng genomic DNA. Only in-frame clones appear in the TCRdb table, and some are missing; sequencing was by immunoSEQ multiplex PCR. The listing contains fewer than 30,000 clones. This CDR3 spans 16 amino acids. Germline trimming cut 5 bases from V and 3 bases from J; bases unmatched to any gene: 6. CDR1 SNHLY and CDR2 FYNNEI come from the germline V gene. Sequenced input: blood buffy coat. The chain links TRBV2 to TRBJ2-1; 11 nucleotides line up with TRBD2. This TCR was sampled from a woman between 18 and 70 years old with a cervical HPV16 infection that either progressed to CIN3+ or cleared (not recorded which). The CDR3 spells CASSLLAGGIYNEQFF. The covered CDR3 bases are TGTGCCAGCAGTCTCCTAGCGGGAGGAATCTACAATGAG.